The 26 T cell receptor beta chains reported below all come from one sample, sequenced in a study of blood T cell repertoires in COVID-19. Method: immunoSEQ multiplex PCR; TCRdb's copy keeps in-frame clones and lacks some. Found here are approximately 210,000 clones, just under 85% of them singletons; the top ten hold 0.9% to 0.95%. The sequencing sample was made of peripheral blood. These receptors came from a man between 60 and 75 years old with COVID-19, enrolled during active disease.

The chain joins TRBV28 to TRBJ1-5; 9 nucleotides line up with TRBD1. Losses at the gene ends were 5 bases for V and 4 bases for J; bases not matched to a gene: 3. The CDR3 has 14 amino acids. Germline CDR1 reads MDHEN; CDR2 reads SYDVKM. CDR3 sequence: CASSGTGWNQPQHF. In DNA form, the CDR3 reads TGTGCCAGCAGTGGGACAGGGTGGAATCAGCCCCAGCATTTT. Complete variable domain (other parts from reference TRBV28 and TRBJ1-5): DVKVTQSSRYLVKRTGEKVFLECVQDMDHENMFWYRQDPGLGLRLIYFSYDVKMKEKGDIPEGYSVSREKKERFSLILESASTNQTSMYLCASSGTGWNQPQHFGDGTRLSIL.

This clone was observed once. The chain couples TRBV28 to TRBJ1-6; D remains ambiguous. V lost 3 bases to trimming and J lost 7 bases, with 10 bases between them. Germline CDR1 is MDHEN and CDR2 is SYDVKM. The CDR3 consists of 14 residues. This CDR3 reads CASSFGLENSPLHF. The DNA for the CDR3 is TGTGCCAGCAGTTTCGGGTTGGAAAATTCACCCCTCCACTTT.

The chain couples TRBV6-5 to TRBJ1-3; D is perhaps TRBD1 (6 bases). CDR1 and CDR2 (germline): MNHEY, SVGAGI. V dropped 5 bases and J dropped 4 bases, with 15 bases sitting between them. This CDR3 spans 15 amino acids. In DNA, the CDR3 is TGTGCCAGCAGTAAATCCGGGACAAAGGGAAACACCATATATTTT. Amino acids: CASSKSGTKGNTIYF.

This clone was observed a single time. Distinct nucleotide sequences in the sample also encode this CDR3. The rearrangement uses TRBV10-3 and TRBJ2-1; tentative D call: TRBD1 (6 bases). Trimming took off 2 bases at V and 6 bases at J, with 8 bases between the two ends. The germline gives CDR1 ENHRY, CDR2 SYGVKD. The CDR3 has 13 amino acids. CDR3 protein: CAISERGGNEQFF. CDR3 nucleotide sequence: TGTGCCATCAGTGAGAGAGGGGGCAATGAGCAGTTCTTC.

This chain connects TRBV6-1 to TRBJ2-1, with a tentative D call TRBD1 (6 bases). The CDR3 loop spans 16 amino acids. CDR1 is MNHNS, CDR2 SASEGT, per germline. V dropped 3 bases and J dropped 1 base, with 13 bases sitting between them. The CDR3 sequence is CASSEYGRGSYNEQFF. As DNA, the CDR3 is TGTGCCAGCAGTGAGTACGGCAGGGGATCCTACAATGAGCAGTTCTTC.

This rearrangement joins TRBV27 to TRBJ1-1; a weak D match, TRBD1 (5 bases). This CDR3 spans 15 amino acids. V lost 3 bases and J lost 1, with 12 bases in between. Germline V gene sequence: CDR1 MNHEY, CDR2 SMNVEV (reference sequence). The CDR3: CASSFGGVRNTEAFF. The CDR3 DNA follows: TGTGCCAGCAGTTTCGGGGGGGTGAGGAACACTGAAGCTTTCTTT.

The table lists this clone with a count of one. V gene TRBV4-1 combines with J gene TRBJ2-1; TRBD2 matches 8 bases. CDR3 size: 18 residues. V gave up 4 bases and J gave up 4 bases; unmatched junction bases: 15. Germline loops: CDR1 MGHRA, CDR2 YSYEKL. CDR3 in DNA: TGCGCCAGCAGCCGGGCGGGACTAGTAAGTAGAGGGTACAATGAGCAGTTCTTC. This sequence encodes CASSRAGLVSRGYNEQFF.

The V call is TRBV9, the J call TRBJ1-3; D is unresolved. Germline CDR1 and CDR2: SGDLS and YYNGEE. This CDR3 is built from 16 residues. Trimming left V 0 bases short and J 0 bases short, with 10 bases between. The CDR3 coding sequence is TGTGCCAGCAGCGTAGACGCAGCGCCCTCTGGAAACACCATATATTTT. Translation: CASSVDAAPSGNTIYF.

The V gene is TRBV10-2, the J gene TRBJ2-3; D may be TRBD1 (5 bases). Trimming stripped 6 bases from V and 2 bases from J, with 6 bases between. The CDR3 has 12 residues. Looked up from germline, CDR1 is WSHSY and CDR2 is SAAADI. DNA for the CDR3: TGCGCCAGCAGGGGGCCCACAGATACGCAGTATTTT. It yields the protein CASRGPTDTQYF.

The chain links TRBV19 to TRBJ2-1, with 8 bases identical to TRBD2. V shed 5 bases, J shed 4 bases, and the junction held 10 bases outside the gene matches. The CDR3 has 16 residues. The germline CDR1 and CDR2 sequences are LNHDA and SQIVND (reference sequence). The CDR3 DNA is TGTGCCAGTAGTCCGTCCGGGAGGGCCGGTTACAATGAGCAGTTCTTC. It is translated as CASSPSGRAGYNEQFF. Supplemented by reference TRBV19 and TRBJ2-1, the full variable domain reads DGGITQSPKYLFRKEGQNVTLSCEQNLNHDAMYWYRQDPGQGLRLIYYSQIVNDFQKGDIAEGYSVSREKKESFPLTVTSAQKNPTAFYLCASSPSGRAGYNEQFFGPGTRLTVL.

The gene calls are TRBV7-2 and TRBJ1-2, with TRBD1 identical over 10 bases. J was trimmed by 2 bases and V by 1 base; bases with no gene match: 7. The CDR3 spans 17 residues. Germline CDR1 and CDR2: SGHTA and FQGNSA. CDR3 bases: TGTGCCAGCAGCTTAGGTGGGGGACAGGGGCCGAACTATGGCTACACCTTC. It specifies CASSLGGGQGPNYGYTF.

This sequence joins TRBV6-5 and TRBJ2-3; TRBD1 is a possible D gene (6 bases). V was shortened by 2 bases and J by 5 bases, with 17 bases between the two germline ends. The CDR3 covers 16 residues. CDR1 is MNHEY, CDR2 SVGAGI, per germline. The CDR3 here is CASSYATGPGEDTQYF. The CDR3 DNA is TGTGCCAGCAGTTACGCTACAGGGCCCGGAGAAGATACGCAGTATTTT.

The rearrangement uses TRBV9 and TRBJ1-1, with a possible D match to TRBD1 (5 bases). The CDR3 covers 17 residues. CDR1 and CDR2 (germline): SGDLS, YYNGEE. Trimming stripped 0 bases from V and 3 bases from J, with 18 bases between. The CDR3, as DNA: TGTGCCAGCAGCGTAGCTCTCAATCGGGTAGGGGACACTGAAGCTTTCTTT. Translating gives CASSVALNRVGDTEAFF.

V is TRBV5-1 and J is TRBJ2-3, with 7 positions matching TRBD1. The CDR3 length is 16 residues. Germline V lookup: CDR1 SGHRS, CDR2 YFSETQ. V gave up 4 bases and J gave up 2 bases; unmatched junction bases: 10. CDR3 sequence (DNA): TGCGCCAGCAGCAAAGGACAGGTGGGGGCCACAGATACGCAGTATTTT. Protein product: CASSKGQVGATDTQYF. Looking up the rest from reference TRBV5-1 and TRBJ2-3 gives the full variable domain: KAGVTQTPRYLIKTRGQQVTLSCSPISGHRSVSWYQQTPGQGLQFLFEYFSETQRNKGNFPGRFSGRQFSNSRSEMNVSTLELGDSALYLCASSKGQVGATDTQYFGPGTRLTVL.

The chain joins TRBV5-4 to TRBJ1-2; TRBD1 matches at 7 bases. The CDR3 runs 12 residues. V lost 1 base to trimming and J lost 6 bases; unmatched junction nucleotides: 0. Per the germline V gene, CDR1 is SGHNT and CDR2 is YYREEE (reference sequence). The CDR3 DNA reads TGTGCCAGCAGCTTGCAGGGGGATGGCTACACCTTC. Translating gives CASSLQGDGYTF.

The table lists this clone with a few counts. This chain links TRBV7-8 with TRBJ1-2; TRBD1 matches 9 bases. There are 17 residues in the CDR3. Germline CDR1 is SGHVS and CDR2 is FQNEAQ. With 5 bases clipped from V and 2 bases from J, the junction kept 12 bases outside the gene matches. The CDR3 region is CASSPRTGVRGNYGYTF. Written as DNA, the CDR3 is TGTGCCAGCAGCCCCCGGACAGGGGTGCGTGGCAACTATGGCTACACCTTC.

The chain employs TRBV5-5 and TRBJ2-2; TRBD2 aligns across 7 bases. The germline CDR1 and CDR2 sequences are SGHKS and YYEKEE (reference sequence). The CDR3 is made up of 17 amino acids. V lost 3 bases, J lost 0 bases, and 8 bases stayed unmatched. In nucleotides, the CDR3 is TGTGCCAGCAGCTCGCCACCGGGGGGAACGAACACCGGGGAGCTGTTTTTT. Amino acid sequence: CASSSPPGGTNTGELFF.

CDR3 region: CASSYGDRSRYGYTF. The CDR3 DNA sequence: TGTGCCAGCAGTTACGGGGACAGGTCGCGGTATGGCTACACCTTC. V and J are TRBV6-5 and TRBJ1-2; TRBD1 aligns across 8 bases. Germline trimming cut 2 bases from V and 5 bases from J; bases unmatched to any gene: 7. Germline V gives CDR1 MNHEY, CDR2 SVGAGI. CDR3 length equals 15 residues.

The genes are TRBV5-1 and TRBJ2-5; D perhaps matches TRBD2 (6 bases). The CDR3 is 15 amino acids. The V end lost 0 bases, the J end lost 5 bases, and 14 bases lay between the germline ends. Germline V gene data show CDR1 as SGHRS and CDR2 as YFSETQ. This chain's CDR3 is CASSLVFAGRETQYF. For the CDR3, the DNA is TGCGCCAGCAGCTTGGTATTCGCGGGGCGGGAGACCCAGTACTTC. The whole variable domain, remainder taken from reference TRBV5-1 and TRBJ2-5, is KAGVTQTPRYLIKTRGQQVTLSCSPISGHRSVSWYQQTPGQGLQFLFEYFSETQRNKGNFPGRFSGRQFSNSRSEMNVSTLELGDSALYLCASSLVFAGRETQYFGPGTRLLVL.

This clone was detected only once. The genes are TRBV4-3 and TRBJ1-4; D is ambiguous. CDR1 is LGHNA, CDR2 YSLEER, per germline. With 8 bases removed from V and 4 bases from J, the gap between germline ends came to 5 bases. The CDR3 extends over 11 amino acids. CDR3 coding DNA: TGCGCCAGCCGCAGTAATGAAAAACTGTTTTTT. Translation: CASRSNEKLFF.

The chain joins TRBV7-9 to TRBJ1-4, with 9 bases lining up with TRBD1. There are 15 residues in the CDR3. V gave up 4 bases and J gave up 8 bases; unmatched junction bases: 8. Germline lookup yields CDR1 SEHNR and CDR2 FQNEAQ (reference sequence). The CDR3 DNA sequence: TGTGCCAGCAGCTCCGTATTGGGGACAGGGGAAAAACTGTTTTTT. Translated, it gives CASSSVLGTGEKLFF.

The V and J genes are TRBV27 and TRBJ2-5; 10 bases are a match to TRBD1. This CDR3 contains 14 residues. The V and J ends lost 2 bases and 7 bases, in that order; junction bases with no gene match: 4. CDR1 and CDR2 from the germline V gene are MNHEY and SMNVEV (reference sequence). As DNA, the CDR3 is TGTGCCAGCAGTTTAAGACAGGGGGCAATGACCCAGTACTTC. This translates into CASSLRQGAMTQYF.

V is TRBV19 and J is TRBJ1-1; the match to TRBD1 covers 7 bases. Germline CDR1 LNHDA, CDR2 SQIVND (reference sequence). The CDR3 is 14 amino acids. Trimming cost V 3 bases and J 8 bases; bases outside gene matches: 9. The CDR3 DNA is TGTGCCAGTAGTATTAGAGGGACAGAAGCAGAAGCTTTCTTT. Its translation is CASSIRGTEAEAFF. Looking up the rest from reference TRBV19 and TRBJ1-1 gives the full variable domain: DGGITQSPKYLFRKEGQNVTLSCEQNLNHDAMYWYRQDPGQGLRLIYYSQIVNDFQKGDIAEGYSVSREKKESFPLTVTSAQKNPTAFYLCASSIRGTEAEAFFGQGTRLTVV.

Concerning this clone: A junction end diverges from the germline sequence, so it may reflect a read error. The CDR3 spells CASSALPGNTIYF. CDR3 DNA: TGTGCCAGCTCAGCCTTACCAGGAAATACCATATATTTT. The chain employs TRBV18 and TRBJ1-3; D is unresolved. The CDR3 runs to 13 residues. CDR1 and CDR2 from the germline V gene are KGHSH and LQKENI.

The V gene is TRBV6-5, the J gene TRBJ2-2; D possibly corresponds to TRBD1 (6 bases). The germline V and J ends were trimmed by 2 bases and 6 bases, with 13 bases remaining between them. CDR1 and CDR2 from the germline V gene are MNHEY and SVGAGI. CDR3 length: 15 residues. CDR3 amino acids: CASSYQGTGPGELFF. CDR3 in DNA: TGTGCCAGCAGTTACCAGGGGACCGGTCCCGGGGAGCTGTTTTTT.

This clone was counted between two and nine times. J is TRBJ1-1 and V is TRBV24-1, with 8 bases that match TRBD1. Trimming removed 2 bases from V and 5 bases from J; junction bases left unmatched: 6. This CDR3 spans 15 amino acids. Germline lookup yields CDR1 KGHDR and CDR2 SFDVKD. The CDR3: CATSDSGQETTEAFF. Written as DNA, the CDR3 is TGTGCCACCAGTGATTCGGGACAGGAAACGACTGAAGCTTTCTTT.